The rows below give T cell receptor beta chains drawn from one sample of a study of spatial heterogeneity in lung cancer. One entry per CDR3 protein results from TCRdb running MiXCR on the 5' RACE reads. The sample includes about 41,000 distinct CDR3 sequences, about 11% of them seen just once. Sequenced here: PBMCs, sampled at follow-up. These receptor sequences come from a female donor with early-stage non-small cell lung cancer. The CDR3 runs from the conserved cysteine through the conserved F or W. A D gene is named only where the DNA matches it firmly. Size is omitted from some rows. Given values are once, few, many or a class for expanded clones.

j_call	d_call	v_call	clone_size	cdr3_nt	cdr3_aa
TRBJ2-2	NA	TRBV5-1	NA	TGCGCCAGCAGCTTGGATCGTCCCACCGGGGAGCTGTTTTTT	CASSLDRPTGELFF
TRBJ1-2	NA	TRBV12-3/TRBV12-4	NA	TGTGCCAGCAGTGCGGGCAAAAAGGGAGGCTACACCTTC	CASSAGKKGGYTF
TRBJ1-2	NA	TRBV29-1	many	TGCAGCGTTGGGACCGACTATGGCTACACCTTC	CSVGTDYGYTF
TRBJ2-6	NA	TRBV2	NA	TGTGCCAGCAGAAAACAGTTGGGAGGGGCCAACGTCCTGACTTTC	CASRKQLGGANVLTF
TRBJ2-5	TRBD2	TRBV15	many	TGTGCCACCAGCAGAGATCAGGATACACACGGGGGGGCCTGGGAGACCCAGTACTTC	CATSRDQDTHGGAWETQYF
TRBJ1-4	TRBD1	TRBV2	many	TGTGCCAGCAGCGCACAGGGGACTAATGAAAAACTGTTTTTT	CASSAQGTNEKLFF
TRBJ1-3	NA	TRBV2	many	TGTGCCAGCAGGGGTGGTAACACCATATATTTT	CASRGGNTIYF
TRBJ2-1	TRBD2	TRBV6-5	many	TGTGCCAGCAGTTACTTTTTAGCGGGGGAGGATTACAATGAGCAGTTCTTC	CASSYFLAGEDYNEQFF
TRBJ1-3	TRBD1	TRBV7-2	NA	TGTGCCAGCAGCTTAGCGGTTGGTGTCACAGGGGGCCGCTCTGGAAACACCATATATTTT	CASSLAVGVTGGRSGNTIYF
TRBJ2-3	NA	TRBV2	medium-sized	TGTGCCAGCAGTGAGCTACAACTGATGAGGACAGATACGCAGTATTTT	CASSELQLMRTDTQYF
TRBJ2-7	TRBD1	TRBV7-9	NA	TGTGCCAGCAGCCCTCTTGTGAGGGGGCGGCACTCCTACGAGCAGTACTTC	CASSPLVRGRHSYEQYF
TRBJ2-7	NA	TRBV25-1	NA	TGTGCCAGCAGTGATTCAGTGAGCTCCTACGAGCAGTACTTC	CASSDSVSSYEQYF
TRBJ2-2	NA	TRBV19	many	TGTGCCAGTAGCTCGGCGGCCGCCCCGAACACCGGGGAGCTGTTTTTT	CASSSAAAPNTGELFF
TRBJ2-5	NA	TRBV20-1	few	TGCAGTGCTAGAGTCCAGAGATACGGGACCCAGTACTTC	CSARVQRYGTQYF
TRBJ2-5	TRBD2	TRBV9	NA	TGTGCCAGCAGCGTAACCCAACTAGCGGTGGGGGTAGAGACCCAGTACTTC	CASSVTQLAVGVETQYF
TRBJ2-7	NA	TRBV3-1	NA	TGTGCCAGCAGTGAACCAGGGTCCTACGAGCAGTACTTC	CASSEPGSYEQYF
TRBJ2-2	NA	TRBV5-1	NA	TGCGCCAGCAGCTTTAGTACCGGGGAGCTGTTTTTT	CASSFSTGELFF
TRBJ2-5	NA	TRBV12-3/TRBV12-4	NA	TGTGCCAGCAGTTTAGTACAGAAAGAGACCCAGTACTTC	CASSLVQKETQYF
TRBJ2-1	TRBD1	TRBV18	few	TGTGCCAGCTCACCACCGGAATGGCAGGGGGCCTACAATGAGCAGTTCTTC	CASSPPEWQGAYNEQFF
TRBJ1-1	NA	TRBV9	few	TGTGCCAGCAGCGTAGTAGCGACAGGCCGGAACACTGAAGCTTTCTTT	CASSVVATGRNTEAFF
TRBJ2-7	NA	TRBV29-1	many	TGCAGCGTTGAAGATCGGCAGAGGGAATCCTACGAGCAGTACTTC	CSVEDRQRESYEQYF
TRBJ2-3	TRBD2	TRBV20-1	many	TGCAGTGTCAACCAACCGGGGGGAGGCACAGATACGCAGTATTTT	CSVNQPGGGTDTQYF
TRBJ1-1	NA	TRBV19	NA	TGTGCCAGTAGCCTACAAACAGTGAACACTGAAGCTTTCTTT	CASSLQTVNTEAFF
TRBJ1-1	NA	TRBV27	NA	TGTGCCAGCAGTCCCCTCCTGATGATGAACACTGAAGCTTTCTTT	CASSPLLMMNTEAFF
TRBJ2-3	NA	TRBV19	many	TGTGCCAGTAGTATCACGGCAGGTCCCACAGATACGCAGTATTTT	CASSITAGPTDTQYF
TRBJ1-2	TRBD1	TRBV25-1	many	TGTGCCAGCAGTGTGGACAGGAACTATGGCTACACCTTC	CASSVDRNYGYTF
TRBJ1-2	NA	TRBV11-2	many	TGTGCCAGCAGCTCCCTGGGAGGGAAAAGATATGGCTACACCTTC	CASSSLGGKRYGYTF
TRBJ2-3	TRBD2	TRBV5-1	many	TGCGCCAGCAGCGTACTAGCGGGGGTAGGGACAGATACGCAGTATTTT	CASSVLAGVGTDTQYF
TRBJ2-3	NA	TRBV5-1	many	TGCGCCAGCAGCCGCCAGACTGGCACAGATACGCAGTATTTT	CASSRQTGTDTQYF
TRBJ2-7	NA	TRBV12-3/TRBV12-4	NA	TGTGCCAGCAGTTTCCCTACGGCCCCTCGGGAGCAGTACTTC	CASSFPTAPREQYF
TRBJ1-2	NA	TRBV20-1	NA	TGCAGTGCTAGAACCCCGGGGGGTTATGGCTACACCTTC	CSARTPGGYGYTF
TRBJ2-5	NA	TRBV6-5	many	TGTGCCAGCAGTTACGGGAGGCAAGAGACCCAGTACTTC	CASSYGRQETQYF
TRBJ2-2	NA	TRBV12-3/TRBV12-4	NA	TGTGCCAGCTCCAAGACAGGTTTCGGGGAGCTGTTTTTT	CASSKTGFGELFF
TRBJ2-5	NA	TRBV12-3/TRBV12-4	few	TGTGCCAGCAGTTTATTGGACCCCAGGGCCCAGTACTTC	CASSLLDPRAQYF
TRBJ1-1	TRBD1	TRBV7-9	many	TGTGCCAGCAGCTTAGAGGGTGCAGGGGGCACTGAAGCTTTCTTT	CASSLEGAGGTEAFF
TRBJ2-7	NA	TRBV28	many	TGTGCCAGCATGAGGGCAGGCTCCTACGAGCAGTACTTC	CASMRAGSYEQYF
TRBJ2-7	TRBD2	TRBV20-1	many	TGCAGTGCCGGTGGCGGGCTAGCGGGACCGGCGAGAGAGCAGTACTTC	CSAGGGLAGPAREQYF
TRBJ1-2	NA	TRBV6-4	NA	TGTGCCAGCAGTTCCTTCGGGGAGACCTATGGCTACACCTTC	CASSSFGETYGYTF
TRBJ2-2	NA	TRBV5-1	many	TGCGCCAGCAGCTTTCCCACGGGGAAGGCGAACACCGGGGAGCTGTTTTTT	CASSFPTGKANTGELFF
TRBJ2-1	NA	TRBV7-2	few	TGTGCCAGCAGCCTCAACGGCGCATCGGAGGGGTTCTTC	CASSLNGASEGFF
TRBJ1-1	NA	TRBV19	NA	TGTGCCAGTAGTATATCCGGATTCATGAACACTGAAGCTTTCTTT	CASSISGFMNTEAFF
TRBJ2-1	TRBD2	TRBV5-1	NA	TGCGCCAGCAGCTCCCTAGCGGGGGGGCCCAATGAGCAGTTCTTC	CASSSLAGGPNEQFF
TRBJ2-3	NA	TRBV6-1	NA	TGTGCCAGCAGTGAAGCGAACGAAGGGACCAGCACAGATACGCAGTATTTT	CASSEANEGTSTDTQYF
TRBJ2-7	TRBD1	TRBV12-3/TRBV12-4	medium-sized	TGTGCCAGCAGTTCAGGGACAGGGCGGAGCCAGTACTTC	CASSSGTGRSQYF
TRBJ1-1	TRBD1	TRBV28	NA	TGTGCCACCCTCCCTCCAGGGGGGTACACTGAAGCTTTCTTT	CATLPPGGYTEAFF
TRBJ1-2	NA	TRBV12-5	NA	TGTGCTAGTGGTTCCCGGGCCGTCGAAGTTTTTGGCTACACCTTC	CASGSRAVEVFGYTF
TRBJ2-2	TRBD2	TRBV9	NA	TGTGCCAGCAGCGTAGGATGGACTAGCGGGGGAGCACGACCCGGGGAGCTGTTTTTT	CASSVGWTSGGARPGELFF